This TCR beta chain was observed in a study of regulatory T cells in long-lasting Graves disease. Overall study: Patients newly diagnosed with Graves' had been on antithyroid drugs for under 3 months.

Construction of TCR beta libraries relied on iRepertoire HTBI primers and on Arm-PCR targeting CDR3 regions. MiXCR, run by TCRdb on the multiplex PCR reads, gives a single entry per CDR3 protein. The sample lists around 500,000 distinct CDR3 sequences, around 12% occurring once. The CDR3 extends over 15 amino acids. V gave up 7 bases and J gave up 4 bases, with 16 bases separating them. CDR1 and CDR2 from the germline V gene are SGHTA and FQGTGA. Time point here: newly diagnosed GD, antithyroid drugs for less than 3 months. Extracted PBMC RNA gave rise to the TCR library. These data are also associated with another study on T cells in Graves' hyperthyroidism and ophthalmopathy. Per that paper: HTBI primers drove first-round RT-PCR of the TCR CDR3.

The sequencing used peripheral blood mononuclear cells (PBMCs), collected at new diagnosis, from a patient treated with antithyroid drugs. The sequence came from a woman in her twenties or thirties with Graves disease. The chain joins TRBV7-3 to TRBJ2-2; possible D gene TRBD2, 6 bases. CDR3 DNA: TGTGCCAGCACCGTATCCTCCGGGGGCACCGGGGAGCTGTTTTTT. It codes for CASTVSSGGTGELFF.